Below, one T cell receptor (beta chain) is given with its context. Its cognate antigen is unknown. Other DNA sequences in the same sample also yield this CDR3. The CDR3 is made up of 15 amino acids. Germline V gene lookup returns CDR1 MDHEN and CDR2 SYDVKM. With 6 bases clipped from V and 5 bases from J, the junction kept 5 bases outside the gene matches. This entry belongs to a study of PD-L1 blockade in urothelial cancer. General study points: Stronger expansion of tumor-associated clones in blood at 3 weeks distinguished durable-benefit patients.

The authors spiked synthetic TCR analog templates into each PCR. The table came from immunoSEQ multiplex PCR; TCRdb's copy has only in-frame clones and leaves some out. The profile shows 70,000 or so clones, roughly nine tenths of them singletons. Time point in this sample: pretreatment peripheral blood. Per patient, between 1 and 8 samples were collected at pretreatment and on-treatment time points. The J gene is TRBJ2-1, the V gene TRBV28, with 12 bases identical to TRBD2. This receptor was obtained from a man between 65 and 80 years old with urothelial cancer. The specimen was PBMCs, collected around atezolizumab (anti-PD-L1) treatment. The CDR3: CASSLGLAGNNEQFF. The CDR3 DNA is TGTGCCAGCAGCCTTGGACTAGCGGGAAACAATGAGCAGTTCTTC. The whole variable domain, filled in from reference TRBV28 and TRBJ2-1, reads DVKVTQSSRYLVKRTGEKVFLECVQDMDHENMFWYRQDPGLGLRLIYFSYDVKMKEKGDIPEGYSVSREKKERFSLILESASTNQTSMYLCASSLGLAGNNEQFFGPGTRLTVL.